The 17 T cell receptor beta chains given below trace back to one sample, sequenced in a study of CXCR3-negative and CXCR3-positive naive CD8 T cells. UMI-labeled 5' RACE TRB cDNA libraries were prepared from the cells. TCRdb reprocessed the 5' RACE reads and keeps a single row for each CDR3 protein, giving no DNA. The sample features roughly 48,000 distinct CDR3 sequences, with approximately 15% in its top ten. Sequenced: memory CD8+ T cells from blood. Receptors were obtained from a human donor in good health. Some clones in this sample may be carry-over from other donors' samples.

The CDR3 reads CASSSLAGGPDNEQFF. J is TRBJ2-1 and V is TRBV7-9; TCRdb's D gene call, TRBD2, goes unchecked for lack of DNA. Germline-derived CDR1 and CDR2 are SEHNR and FQNEAQ (reference sequence). There are 16 residues in the CDR3.

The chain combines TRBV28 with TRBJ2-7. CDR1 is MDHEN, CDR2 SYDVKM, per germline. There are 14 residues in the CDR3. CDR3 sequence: CASSFWDSSYEQYF.

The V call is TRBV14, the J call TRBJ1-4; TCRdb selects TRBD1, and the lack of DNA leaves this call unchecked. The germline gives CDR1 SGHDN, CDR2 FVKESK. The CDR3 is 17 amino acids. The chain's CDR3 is CASSQAGQVPTNEKLFF.

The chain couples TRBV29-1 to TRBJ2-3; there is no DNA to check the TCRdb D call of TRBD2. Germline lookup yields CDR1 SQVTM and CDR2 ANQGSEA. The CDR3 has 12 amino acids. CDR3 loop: CSGEDGTDTQYF.

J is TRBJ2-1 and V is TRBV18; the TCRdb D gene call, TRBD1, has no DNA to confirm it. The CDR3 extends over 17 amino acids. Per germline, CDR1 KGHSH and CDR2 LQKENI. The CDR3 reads CASSPGRGAHSYNEQFF.

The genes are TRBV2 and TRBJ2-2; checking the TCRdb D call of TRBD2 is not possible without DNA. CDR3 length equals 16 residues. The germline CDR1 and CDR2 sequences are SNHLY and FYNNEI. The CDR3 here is CASSPEREPLGGELFF. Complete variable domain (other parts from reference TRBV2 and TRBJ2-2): EPEVTQTPSHQVTQMGQEVILRCVPISNHLYFYWYRQILGQKVEFLVSFYNNEISEKSEIFDDQFSVERPDGSNFTLKIRSTKLEDSAMYFCASSPEREPLGGELFFGEGSRLTVL.

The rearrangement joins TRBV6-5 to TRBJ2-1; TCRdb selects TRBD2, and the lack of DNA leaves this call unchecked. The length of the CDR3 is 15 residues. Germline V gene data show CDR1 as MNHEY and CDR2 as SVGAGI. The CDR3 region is CASSYVAGGYNEQFF.

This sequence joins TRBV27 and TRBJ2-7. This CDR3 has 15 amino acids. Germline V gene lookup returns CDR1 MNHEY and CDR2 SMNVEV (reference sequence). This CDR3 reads CASRIFYDGHYEQYF.

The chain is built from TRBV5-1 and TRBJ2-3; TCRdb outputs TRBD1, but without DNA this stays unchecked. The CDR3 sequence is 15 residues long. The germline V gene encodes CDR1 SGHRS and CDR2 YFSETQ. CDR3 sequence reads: CASSSGEGSTDTQYF.

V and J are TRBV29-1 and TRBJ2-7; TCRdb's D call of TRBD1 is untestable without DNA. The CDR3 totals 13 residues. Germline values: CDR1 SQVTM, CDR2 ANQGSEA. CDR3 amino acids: CSASSPLTYEQYF.

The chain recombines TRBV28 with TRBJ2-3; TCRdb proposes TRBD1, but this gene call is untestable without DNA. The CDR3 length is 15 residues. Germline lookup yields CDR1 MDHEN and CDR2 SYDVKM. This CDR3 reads CASSFDSPSTDTQYF. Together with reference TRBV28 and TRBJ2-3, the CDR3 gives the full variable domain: DVKVTQSSRYLVKRTGEKVFLECVQDMDHENMFWYRQDPGLGLRLIYFSYDVKMKEKGDIPEGYSVSREKKERFSLILESASTNQTSMYLCASSFDSPSTDTQYFGPGTRLTVL.

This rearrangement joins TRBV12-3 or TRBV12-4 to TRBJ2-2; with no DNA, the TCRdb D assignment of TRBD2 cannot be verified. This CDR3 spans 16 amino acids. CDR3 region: CASSPGTSGRIWELFF.

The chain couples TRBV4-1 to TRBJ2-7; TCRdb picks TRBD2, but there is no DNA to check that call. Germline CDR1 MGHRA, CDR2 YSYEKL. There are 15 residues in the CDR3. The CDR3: CASSQDSSGRLEQYF.

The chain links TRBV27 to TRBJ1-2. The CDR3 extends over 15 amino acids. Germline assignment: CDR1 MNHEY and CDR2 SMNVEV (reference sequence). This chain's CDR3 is CASSESTGPIYGYTF.

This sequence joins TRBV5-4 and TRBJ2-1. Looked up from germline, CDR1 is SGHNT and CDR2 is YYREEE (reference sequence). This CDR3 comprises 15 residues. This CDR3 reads CASSLEESSYNEQFF.

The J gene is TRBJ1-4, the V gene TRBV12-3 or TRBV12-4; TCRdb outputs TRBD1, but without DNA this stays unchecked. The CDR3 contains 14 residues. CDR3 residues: CASSLTGANEKLFF.

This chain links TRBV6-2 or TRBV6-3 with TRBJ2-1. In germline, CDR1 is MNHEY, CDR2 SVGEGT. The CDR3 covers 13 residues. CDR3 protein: CATGLNGVNEQFF.